This TCR beta chain appears in the sequencing data of a study of T cell repertoires in aging, cancer and after chemotherapy. Study-level background: Repeat sampling of healthy donors over several months to years showed clear clonal overlap. The full dataset contained several million TCR reads.

As regards this clonotype: Its antigen is unidentified.

Study-level results: In each cancer cohort, median generation probability increased across chemotherapy, suggesting thymic output rebounded. Healthy donors lost TCR diversity with age mainly through richness, cancer patients through richness and evenness.

Amplification of TCR beta used genomic DNA extracted from peripheral blood. Germline assignment: CDR1 SGHTS and CDR2 YDEGEE. The germline V and J ends were trimmed by 2 bases and 5 bases, with 14 bases remaining between them. The CDR3 length is 15 residues. A mixed TRB-A/B primer pool amplified rearranged TRB by multiplex touch-down PCR. A single record per CDR3 protein comes from TCRdb applying MiXCR to the multiplex PCR reads. The sample has fewer than 9,500 distinct CDR3 sequences, 34% seen once; the top ten hold around 3.7%. The clonotype originates from a human donor in good health. V usage is TRBV5-8 and J usage is TRBJ2-1; D assignment may be TRBD1 or TRBD2 (5 bases each). The specimen was blood. CDR3 amino acids: CASSLNQGTNNEQFF. The CDR3 DNA reads TGTGCCAGCAGCTTAAACCAAGGGACCAACAATGAGCAGTTCTTC.